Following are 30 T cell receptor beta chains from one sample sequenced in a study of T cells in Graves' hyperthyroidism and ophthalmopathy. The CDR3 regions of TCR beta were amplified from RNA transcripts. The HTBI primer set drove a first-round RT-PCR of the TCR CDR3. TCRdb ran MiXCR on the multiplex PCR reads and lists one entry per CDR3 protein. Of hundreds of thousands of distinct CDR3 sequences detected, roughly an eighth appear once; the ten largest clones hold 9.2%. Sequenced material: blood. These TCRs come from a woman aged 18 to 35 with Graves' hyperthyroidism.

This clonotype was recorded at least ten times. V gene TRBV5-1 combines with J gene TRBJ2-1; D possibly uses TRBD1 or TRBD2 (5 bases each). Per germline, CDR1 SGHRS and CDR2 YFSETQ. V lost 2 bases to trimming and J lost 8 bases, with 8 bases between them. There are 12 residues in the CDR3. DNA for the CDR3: TGCGCCAGCAGCTTCGAGGGGTATGAGCAGTTCTTC. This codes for CASSFEGYEQFF. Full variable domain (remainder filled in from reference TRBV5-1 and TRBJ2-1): KAGVTQTPRYLIKTRGQQVTLSCSPISGHRSVSWYQQTPGQGLQFLFEYFSETQRNKGNFPGRFSGRQFSNSRSEMNVSTLELGDSALYLCASSFEGYEQFFGPGTRLTVL.

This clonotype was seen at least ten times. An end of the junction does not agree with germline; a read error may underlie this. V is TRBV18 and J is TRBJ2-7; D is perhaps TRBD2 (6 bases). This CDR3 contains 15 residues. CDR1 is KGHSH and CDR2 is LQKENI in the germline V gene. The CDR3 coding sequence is TGTGCCAGCTCACCTGCGGGACCGGCCTCCGACGAGCAGTACTTC. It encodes CASSPAGPASDEQYF.

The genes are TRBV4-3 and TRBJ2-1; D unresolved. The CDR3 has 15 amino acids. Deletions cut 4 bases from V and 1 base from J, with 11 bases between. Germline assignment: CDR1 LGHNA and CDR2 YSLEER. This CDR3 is CASSPLWGSYNEQFF. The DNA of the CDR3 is TGCGCCAGCAGCCCCCTCTGGGGTTCCTACAATGAGCAGTTCTTC.

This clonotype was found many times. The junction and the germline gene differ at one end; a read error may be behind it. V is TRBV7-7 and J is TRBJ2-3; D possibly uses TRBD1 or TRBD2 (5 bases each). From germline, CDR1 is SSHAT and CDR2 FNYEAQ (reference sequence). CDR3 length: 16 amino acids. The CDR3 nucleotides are TGTGCTAGCAGCTTGGGGGATACTCCTAGCACAGATACGCAGTATTTT. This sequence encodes CASSLGDTPSTDTQYF. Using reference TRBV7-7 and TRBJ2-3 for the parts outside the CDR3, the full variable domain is GAGVSQSPRYKVTKRGQDVTLRCDPISSHATLYWYQQALGQGPEFLTYFNYEAQPDKSGLPSDRFSAERPEGSISTLTIQRTEQRDSAMYRCASSLGDTPSTDTQYFGPGTRLTVL.

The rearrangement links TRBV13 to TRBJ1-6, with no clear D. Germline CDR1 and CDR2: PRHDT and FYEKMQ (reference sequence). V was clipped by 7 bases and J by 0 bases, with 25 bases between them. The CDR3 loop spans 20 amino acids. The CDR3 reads CASTPSERQRRNSYNSPLHF. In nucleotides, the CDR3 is TGTGCCAGCACCCCCTCCGAGCGGCAGAGGAGGAACTCCTATAATTCACCCCTCCACTTT.

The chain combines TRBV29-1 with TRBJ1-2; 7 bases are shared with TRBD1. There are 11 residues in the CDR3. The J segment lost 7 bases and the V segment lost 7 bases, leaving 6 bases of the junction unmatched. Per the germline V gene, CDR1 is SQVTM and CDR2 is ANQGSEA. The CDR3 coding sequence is TGCAGCGCCGGAGGGGGCTTTGGCTACACCTTC. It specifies CSAGGGFGYTF.

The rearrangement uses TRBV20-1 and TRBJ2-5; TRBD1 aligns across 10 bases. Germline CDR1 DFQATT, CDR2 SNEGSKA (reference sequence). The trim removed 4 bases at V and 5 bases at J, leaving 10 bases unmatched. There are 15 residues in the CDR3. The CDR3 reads CSAKRDRGLGETQYF. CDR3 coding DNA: TGCAGTGCTAAGCGGGACAGGGGATTAGGGGAGACCCAGTACTTC.

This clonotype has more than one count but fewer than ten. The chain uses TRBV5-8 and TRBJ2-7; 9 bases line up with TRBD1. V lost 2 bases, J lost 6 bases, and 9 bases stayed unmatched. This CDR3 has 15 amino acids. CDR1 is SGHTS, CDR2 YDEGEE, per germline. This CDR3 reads CASSFTGTGPAEQYF. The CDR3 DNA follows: TGTGCCAGCAGCTTCACCGGGACAGGGCCGGCCGAGCAGTACTTC.

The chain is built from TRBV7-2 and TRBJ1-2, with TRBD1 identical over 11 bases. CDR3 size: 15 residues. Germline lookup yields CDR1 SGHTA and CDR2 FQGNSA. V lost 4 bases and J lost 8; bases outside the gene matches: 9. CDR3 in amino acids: CASSSHGTGGGGYTF. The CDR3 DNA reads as TGTGCCAGCAGCTCCCACGGGACAGGGGGAGGCGGCTACACCTTC.

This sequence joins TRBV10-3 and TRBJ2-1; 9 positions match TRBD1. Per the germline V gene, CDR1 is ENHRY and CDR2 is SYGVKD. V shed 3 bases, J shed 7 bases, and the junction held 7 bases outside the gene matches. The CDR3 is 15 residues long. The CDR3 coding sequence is TGTGCCATCAGTGACGGGGACAGGGAGGGTAATGAGCAGTTCTTC. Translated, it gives CAISDGDREGNEQFF.

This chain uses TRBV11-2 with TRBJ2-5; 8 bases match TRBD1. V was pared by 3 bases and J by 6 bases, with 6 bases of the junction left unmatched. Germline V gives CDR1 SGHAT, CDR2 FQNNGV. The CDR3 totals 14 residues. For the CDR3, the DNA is TGTGCCAGCAGCTTTACGACAGGGGAGAAGACCCAGTACTTC. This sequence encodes CASSFTTGEKTQYF. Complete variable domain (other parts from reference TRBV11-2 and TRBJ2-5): EAGVAQSPRYKIIEKRQSVAFWCNPISGHATLYWYQQILGQGPKLLIQFQNNGVVDDSQLPKDRFSAERLKGVDSTLKIQPAKLEDSAVYLCASSFTTGEKTQYFGPGTRLLVL.

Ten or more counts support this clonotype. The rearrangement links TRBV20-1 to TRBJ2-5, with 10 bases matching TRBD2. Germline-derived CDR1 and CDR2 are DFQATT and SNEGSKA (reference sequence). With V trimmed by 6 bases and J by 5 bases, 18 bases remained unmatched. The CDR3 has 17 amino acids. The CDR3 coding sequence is TGCAGTGCCACTAGAGAAGGAGCAGCGGGGGGGAGCGAGACCCAGTACTTC. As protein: CSATREGAAGGSETQYF.

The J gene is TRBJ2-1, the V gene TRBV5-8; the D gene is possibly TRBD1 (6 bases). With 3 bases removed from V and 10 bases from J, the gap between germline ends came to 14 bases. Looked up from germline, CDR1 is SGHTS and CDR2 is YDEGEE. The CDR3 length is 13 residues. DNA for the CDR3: TGTGCCAGCAGCTCCCCCAATACAGGGGAGCAGTTCTTC. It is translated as CASSSPNTGEQFF.

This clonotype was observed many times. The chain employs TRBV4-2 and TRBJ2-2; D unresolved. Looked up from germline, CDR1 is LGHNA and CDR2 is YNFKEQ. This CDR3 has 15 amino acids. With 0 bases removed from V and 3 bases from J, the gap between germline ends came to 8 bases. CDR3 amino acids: CASSQELGDTGELFF. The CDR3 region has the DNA TGTGCCAGCAGCCAAGAGTTGGGCGACACCGGGGAGCTGTTTTTT.

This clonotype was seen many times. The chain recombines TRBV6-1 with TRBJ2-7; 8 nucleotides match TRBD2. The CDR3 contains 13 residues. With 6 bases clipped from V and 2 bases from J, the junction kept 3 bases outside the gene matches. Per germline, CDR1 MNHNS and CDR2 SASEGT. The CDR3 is CASSTGGPYEQYF. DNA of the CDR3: TGTGCCAGCAGCACGGGGGGGCCCTACGAGCAGTACTTC.

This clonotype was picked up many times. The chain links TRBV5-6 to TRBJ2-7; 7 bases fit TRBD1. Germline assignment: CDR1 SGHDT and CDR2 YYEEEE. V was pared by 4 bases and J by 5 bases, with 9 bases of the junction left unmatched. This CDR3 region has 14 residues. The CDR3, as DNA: TGTGCCAGCAGCATGGACAGGCAATTCCACGAGCAGTACTTC. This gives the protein CASSMDRQFHEQYF.

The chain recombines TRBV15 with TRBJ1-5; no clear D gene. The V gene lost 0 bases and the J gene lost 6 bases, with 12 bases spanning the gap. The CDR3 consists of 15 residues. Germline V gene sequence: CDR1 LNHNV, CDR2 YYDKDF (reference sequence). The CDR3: CATSRDDSGFQPQHF. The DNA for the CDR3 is TGTGCCACCAGCAGAGATGATTCGGGGTTTCAGCCCCAGCATTTT.

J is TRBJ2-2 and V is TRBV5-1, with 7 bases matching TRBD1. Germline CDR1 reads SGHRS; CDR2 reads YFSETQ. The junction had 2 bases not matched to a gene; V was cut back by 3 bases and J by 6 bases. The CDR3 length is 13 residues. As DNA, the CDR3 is TGCGCCAGCAGCTCCAGGGGGTCCGGGGAGCTGTTTTTT. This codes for CASSSRGSGELFF.

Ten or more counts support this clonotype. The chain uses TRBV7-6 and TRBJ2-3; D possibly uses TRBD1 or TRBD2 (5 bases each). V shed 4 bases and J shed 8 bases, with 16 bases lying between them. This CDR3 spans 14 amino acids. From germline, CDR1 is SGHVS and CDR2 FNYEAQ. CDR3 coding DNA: TGTGCCAGCAGCTCCGGGACCCCGGGCGGTACGCAGTATTTT. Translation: CASSSGTPGGTQYF.

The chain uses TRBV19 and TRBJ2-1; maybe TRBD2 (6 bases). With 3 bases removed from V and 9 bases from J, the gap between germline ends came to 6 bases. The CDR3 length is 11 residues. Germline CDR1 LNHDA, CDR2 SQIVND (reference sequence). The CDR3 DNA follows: TGTGCCAGTAGTATGGGGGGTGAGCAGTTCTTC. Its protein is CASSMGGEQFF.

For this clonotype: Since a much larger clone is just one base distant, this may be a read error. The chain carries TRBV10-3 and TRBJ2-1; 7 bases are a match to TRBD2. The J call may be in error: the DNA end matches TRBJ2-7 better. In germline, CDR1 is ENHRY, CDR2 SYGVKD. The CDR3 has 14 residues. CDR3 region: CAISGGGSSNEQYF. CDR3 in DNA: TGTGCCATCAGTGGGGGCGGGAGTAGCAATGAGCAGTACTTC.

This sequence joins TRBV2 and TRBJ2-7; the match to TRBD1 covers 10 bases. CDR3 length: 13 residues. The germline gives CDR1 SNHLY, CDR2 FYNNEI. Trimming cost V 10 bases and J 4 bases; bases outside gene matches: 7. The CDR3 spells CANARDRGYEQYF. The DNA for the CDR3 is TGTGCCAACGCGCGGGACAGGGGTTACGAGCAGTACTTC. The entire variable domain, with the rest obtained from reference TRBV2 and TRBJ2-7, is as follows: EPEVTQTPSHQVTQMGQEVILRCVPISNHLYFYWYRQILGQKVEFLVSFYNNEISEKSEIFDDQFSVERPDGSNFTLKIRSTKLEDSAMYFCANARDRGYEQYFGPGTRLTVT.

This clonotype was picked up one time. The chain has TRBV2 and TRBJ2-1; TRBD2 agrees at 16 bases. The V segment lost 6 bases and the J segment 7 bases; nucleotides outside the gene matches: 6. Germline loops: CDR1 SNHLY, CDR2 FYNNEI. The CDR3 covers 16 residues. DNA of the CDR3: TGTGCCAGCAGGGGACTAGCGGGAGGGCCTCAAAATGAGCAGTTCTTC. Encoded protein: CASRGLAGGPQNEQFF.

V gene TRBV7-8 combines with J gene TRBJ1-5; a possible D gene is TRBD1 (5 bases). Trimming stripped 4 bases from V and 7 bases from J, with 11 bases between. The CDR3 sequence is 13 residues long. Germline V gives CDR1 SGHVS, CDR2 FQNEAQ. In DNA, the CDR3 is TGTGCCAGCAGCTGGGGGGAAGGGCAGCCCCAGCATTTT. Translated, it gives CASSWGEGQPQHF.

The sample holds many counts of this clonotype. CDR3 nucleotide sequence: TGTGCCATCAGGAGGGTCCCAGGCGCAGATACGCAGTATTTT. Protein sequence: CAIRRVPGADTQYF. This chain joins TRBV10-3 and TRBJ2-3, with D perhaps TRBD2 (5 bases). Germline CDR1 is ENHRY and CDR2 is SYGVKD. V was trimmed by 6 bases and J by 4 bases, leaving 14 bases between them. The CDR3 runs to 14 residues.

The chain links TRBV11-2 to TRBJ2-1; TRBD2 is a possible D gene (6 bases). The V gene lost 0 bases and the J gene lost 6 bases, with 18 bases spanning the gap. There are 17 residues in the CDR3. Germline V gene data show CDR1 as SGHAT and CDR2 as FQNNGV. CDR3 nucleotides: TGTGCCAGCAGCTTAGAGGGACTCTCCGGGTATGTCAATGAGCAGTTCTTC. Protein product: CASSLEGLSGYVNEQFF.

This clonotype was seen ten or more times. The CDR3 here is CASSQESDTQYF. As DNA, the CDR3 is TGTGCCAGCAGCCAAGAGTCAGATACGCAGTATTTT. The chain uses TRBV3-1 and TRBJ2-3; D remains ambiguous. The CDR3 length is 12 residues. Germline CDR1 is LGHDT and CDR2 is YNNKEL (reference sequence). The V and J ends lost 0 bases and 4 bases respectively, with 2 bases between them.

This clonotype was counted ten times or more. CDR3 in DNA: TGTGCCAGCAGTCTACAAGGACGTAATTCCTATGGCTACACCTTC. Translated: CASSLQGRNSYGYTF. V and J are TRBV2 and TRBJ1-2; D call uncertain. CDR3 size: 15 residues. V lost 5 bases, J lost 4 bases, and 17 bases lay in between. Per germline, CDR1 SNHLY and CDR2 FYNNEI.

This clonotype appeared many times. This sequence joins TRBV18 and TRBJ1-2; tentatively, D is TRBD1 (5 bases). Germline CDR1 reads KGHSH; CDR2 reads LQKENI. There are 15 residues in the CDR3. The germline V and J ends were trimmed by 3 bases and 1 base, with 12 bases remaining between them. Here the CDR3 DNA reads TGTGCCAGCTCACCGTCTCCAGGGAATAACTATGGCTACACCTTC. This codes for CASSPSPGNNYGYTF.

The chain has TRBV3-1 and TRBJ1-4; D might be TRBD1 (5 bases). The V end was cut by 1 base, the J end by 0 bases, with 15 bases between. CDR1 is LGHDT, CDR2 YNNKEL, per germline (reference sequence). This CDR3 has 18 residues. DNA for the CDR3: TGTGCCAGCAGCCAAGTCAGACAGCTAGGTGCAACTAATGAAAAACTGTTTTTT. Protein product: CASSQVRQLGATNEKLFF.